These 15 T cell receptor beta chains originate from one sample sequenced in a study of shared clonotypes between healthy human individuals. Profiling relied on immunoSEQ multiplex PCR, and the TCRdb table lists in-frame clones only, not all of them. The data contain roughly 490,000 clones, about 79% of them singletons. Input material: PBMCs. These TCRs come from a woman in her thirties or forties in good health. Some clones in this sample may be carry-over from other donors' samples.

V and J are TRBV10-2 and TRBJ1-1; D is unclear. In germline, CDR1 is WSHSY, CDR2 SAAADI. V was cut by 7 bases and J by 1 base, with 10 bases left in between. There are 13 residues in the CDR3. The CDR3 DNA reads as TGCGCCAGCAAAGGACTGCAGAACACTGAAGCTTTCTTT. Translated, it gives CASKGLQNTEAFF.

This clone was seen a single time. The junction departs from the called germline gene at one end, perhaps through a read error. The V gene is TRBV28, the J gene TRBJ2-7; D is possibly TRBD1 (6 bases). The CDR3 runs to 14 residues. CDR1 MDHEN and CDR2 SYDVKM come from the germline V gene. CDR3 bases: TGTGCCAGCAGGGACAGTACTTACCCGAGTAAGTGGAACTTC. It translates to CASRDSTYPSKWNF.

The chain is built from TRBV30 and TRBJ2-5; D possibly corresponds to TRBD1 (8 bases). The DNA end lines up better with TRBJ2-7; the J call may be wrong. CDR3 length equals 15 residues. CDR1 and CDR2 (germline): GTSNPN, SVGIG (reference sequence). CDR3 in amino acids: CAWSLADRDVSEQYF. Written as DNA, the CDR3 is TGTGCCTGGAGTCTAGCGGACAGGGATGTGTCCGAGCAGTACTTC.

V usage is TRBV7-6 and J usage is TRBJ1-5; 7 bases agree with TRBD1. The CDR3 has 12 residues. The V segment lost 5 bases and the J segment 8 bases; nucleotides outside the gene matches: 3. Germline CDR1 is SGHVS and CDR2 is FNYEAQ. The CDR3 loop reads CASSRGQEPQHF. The CDR3 nucleotides read TGTGCCAGCAGCCGTGGACAGGAGCCCCAGCATTTT.

To note about this clone: One junction end does not reproduce the germline sequence, and a read error may be involved. This chain uses TRBV30 with TRBJ2-2, with D unresolved. Germline V lookup: CDR1 GTSNPN, CDR2 SVGIG (reference sequence). This CDR3 comprises 13 residues. The CDR3 is CAWSVRNPGELFF. The CDR3 DNA sequence: TGTGCCTGGAGTGTGAGGAACCCCGGGGAGCTGTTTTTT.

The V and J genes are TRBV28 and TRBJ2-5; D call uncertain. Per germline, CDR1 MDHEN and CDR2 SYDVKM. CDR3 length: 13 residues. Trimming removed 3 bases from V and 5 bases from J, with 10 bases in between. In nucleotides, the CDR3 is TGTGCCAGCAGTTTCCCCGAGGTTGAGACCCAGTACTTC. It codes for CASSFPEVETQYF.

The rearrangement links TRBV28 to TRBJ2-1; 8 bases are a match to TRBD1. The CDR3 runs 15 residues. Per germline, CDR1 MDHEN and CDR2 SYDVKM. The V segment lost 6 bases and the J segment 8 bases; nucleotides outside the gene matches: 12. CDR3 in amino acids: CASRPDRGVMDEQFF. The CDR3 DNA reads TGTGCCAGCAGACCCGACAGGGGTGTAATGGATGAGCAGTTCTTC.

V gene TRBV6-5 combines with J gene TRBJ1-6; weak D call: TRBD1 (5 bases). V was shortened by 0 bases and J by 8 bases, with 11 bases between the two germline ends. The CDR3 length is 15 residues. From germline, CDR1 is MNHEY and CDR2 SVGAGI. As DNA, the CDR3 is TGTGCCAGCAGTTACTCGGGCAGGGTGTATTCACCCCTCCACTTT. It is translated as CASSYSGRVYSPLHF.

The rearrangement joins TRBV9 to TRBJ1-4; D might be TRBD1 (6 bases). Between the trimmed V and J ends, which lost 0 bases and 5 bases, there was a span of 11 bases. CDR3 length equals 15 residues. Germline lookup yields CDR1 SGDLS and CDR2 YYNGEE. CDR3 sequence (DNA): TGTGCCAGCAGCGTAGCCGGGACAAGAAATGAAAAACTGTTTTTT. Protein sequence: CASSVAGTRNEKLFF.

The chain joins TRBV6-5 to TRBJ2-1, with a possible D match to TRBD2 (5 bases). Deletions cut 4 bases from V and 1 base from J, with 11 bases between. CDR1 is MNHEY and CDR2 is SVGAGI in the germline V gene. The CDR3 is 15 residues long. For the CDR3, the DNA is TGTGCCAGCAGTTCCTTGGGGAGATCCTACAATGAGCAGTTCTTC. Translated: CASSSLGRSYNEQFF.

The chain couples TRBV7-2 to TRBJ2-3; D is ambiguous. Deletions cut 1 base from V and 5 bases from J, with 10 bases between. Germline CDR1 reads SGHTA; CDR2 reads FQGNSA. The CDR3 loop spans 14 amino acids. The CDR3 sequence is CASSLGTPRDTQYF. DNA of the CDR3: TGTGCCAGCAGCTTAGGGACCCCCCGAGATACGCAGTATTTT.

The rearrangement uses TRBV9 and TRBJ2-7; D perhaps matches TRBD2 (6 bases). There are 14 residues in the CDR3. Germline V gene data show CDR1 as SGDLS and CDR2 as YYNGEE. V was clipped by 3 bases and J by 2 bases, with 12 bases between them. The CDR3 bases are TGTGCCAGCAGCGAACGACTAGGACCCTACGAGCAGTACTTC. Encoded protein: CASSERLGPYEQYF.

This chain connects TRBV4-3 to TRBJ2-3; maybe TRBD2 (6 bases). Per germline, CDR1 LGHNA and CDR2 YSLEER. V gave up 4 bases and J gave up 4 bases, with 15 bases separating them. This CDR3 has 15 amino acids. CDR3: CASSLTDGSSDTQYF. The CDR3 DNA reads TGCGCCAGCAGCCTGACTGACGGGAGTTCAGATACGCAGTATTTT.

The chain employs TRBV2 and TRBJ2-2; D is uncertain. The V end was cut by 4 bases, the J end by 6 bases, with 9 bases between. The CDR3 spans 13 residues. Germline CDR1 is SNHLY and CDR2 is FYNNEI. The CDR3 protein is CASSGVFSGELFF. The CDR3 nucleotides read TGTGCCAGCAGTGGTGTGTTCTCCGGGGAGCTGTTTTTT.

This clone has just a few counts. The rearrangement uses TRBV2 and TRBJ2-1, with TRBD2 matching over 10 bases. This CDR3 is 15 amino acids long. J lost 5 bases, V lost 6 bases, and 7 bases had no gene match. CDR1 is SNHLY and CDR2 is FYNNEI in the germline V gene. DNA of the CDR3: TGTGCCAGCAGGACGAGACTAGCGGGCGACAATGAGCAGTTCTTC. As protein: CASRTRLAGDNEQFF.